The T cell receptor (beta chain) described here comes from a study of T cell clusters in autoimmune cytopenias. Some 39,000 genome equivalents of blood DNA were amplified for TRB. TRB rearrangements were amplified by touch-down multiplex PCR with mixed TRB-A/B primers. TCRdb re-called the multiplex PCR reads and gives one entry per CDR3 protein, without DNA. This repertoire includes over 5,000 distinct CDR3 sequences. Study outcomes and limitations: Physiological T cell clusters of healthy donors were apparently absent in primary autoimmune cytopenia patients. The T cell clusters were defined only in silico, without experimental functional validation. Healthy donors had approximately 3.3-fold more exclusive TRB clusters than active autoimmune hepatitis patients.

Germline CDR1 and CDR2: MNHEY and SVGEGT. This CDR3 has 14 amino acids. A note on this clonotype: Its antigen is still unknown.

Another study also made use of these data, one on T cell repertoires in aging, cancer and after chemotherapy.

The chain combines TRBV6-2 or TRBV6-3 with TRBJ2-7. This TCR came from a human donor in good health. The sequencing input was peripheral blood. The CDR3: CASSYLGPPYEQYF.